The rows below give T cell receptor beta chains drawn from one sample of a study of T cell responses to AZD1222 COVID-19 vaccine. Clones were read by immunoSEQ multiplex PCR, and TCRdb kept only the in-frame ones, dropping some. Of about 92,000 clones listed, 85% to 90% are singletons. This specimen was peripheral blood, taken on day 0 of AZD1222 vaccination. All receptors come from an adult in good health. The CDR3 runs from the conserved cysteine through the conserved F or W. Fields, in order: D gene, J gene, V gene, CDR3 protein, CDR3 DNA. The D gene is left open where the match is weak.

D: .
J: TRBJ2-1
V: TRBV30
CDR3: CAWSGTGPSGPDNEQFF
DNA: TGTGCCTGGAGCGGGACAGGTCCTAGCGGGCCCGACAATGAGCAGTTCTTC

D: TRBD2
J: TRBJ2-6
V: TRBV3-1/TRBV3-2
CDR3: CASSQRILGGDGANVLTF
DNA: TGTGCCAGCAGCCAACGAATCCTTGGGGGGGATGGGGCCAACGTCCTGACTTTC

D: .
J: TRBJ2-1
V: TRBV7-3
CDR3: CASSLLREEQFF
DNA: TGTGCCAGCAGCTTATTACGGGAGGAGCAGTTCTTC

D: TRBD2
J: TRBJ2-1
V: TRBV24-1
CDR3: CATSDSAREGEQFF
DNA: TGTGCCACCAGTGACTCCGCGAGGGAGGGTGAGCAGTTCTTC

D: TRBD1
J: TRBJ1-1
V: TRBV11-3
CDR3: CASRSTTGKTFF
DNA: TGTGCCAGCAGAAGTACGACAGGGAAAACTTTCTTT

D: .
J: TRBJ1-1
V: TRBV6-5
CDR3: CASRPHREVGTEAFF
DNA: TGTGCCAGCAGACCCCACAGGGAGGTCGGCACTGAAGCTTTCTTT

D: .
J: TRBJ1-6
V: TRBV2
CDR3: CASSDMAGHNSPLHF
DNA: TGTGCCAGCAGTGATATGGCCGGACATAATTCACCCCTCCACTTT

D: .
J: TRBJ1-5
V: TRBV21-1
CDR3: CASSKGEWRAGPKRARQPQHF
DNA: TGTGCCAGCAGCAAAGGGGAATGGCGCGCGGGACCAAAGCGGGCTAGGCAGCCCCAGCATTTT

D: .
J: TRBJ1-3
V: TRBV5-1
CDR3: CASSLPQGAGNTIYF
DNA: TGCGCCAGCAGCTTACCACAGGGCGCTGGAAACACCATATATTTT

D: TRBD2
J: TRBJ2-5
V: TRBV6-5
CDR3: CASRGTSGRALEDF
DNA: TGTGCCAGCAGAGGGACTAGCGGGAGGGCCCTCGAGGACTTC

D: .
J: TRBJ2-7
V: TRBV5-1
CDR3: CASRPGQSYEQYF
DNA: TGCGCCAGCAGGCCTGGGCAGTCCTACGAGCAGTACTTC